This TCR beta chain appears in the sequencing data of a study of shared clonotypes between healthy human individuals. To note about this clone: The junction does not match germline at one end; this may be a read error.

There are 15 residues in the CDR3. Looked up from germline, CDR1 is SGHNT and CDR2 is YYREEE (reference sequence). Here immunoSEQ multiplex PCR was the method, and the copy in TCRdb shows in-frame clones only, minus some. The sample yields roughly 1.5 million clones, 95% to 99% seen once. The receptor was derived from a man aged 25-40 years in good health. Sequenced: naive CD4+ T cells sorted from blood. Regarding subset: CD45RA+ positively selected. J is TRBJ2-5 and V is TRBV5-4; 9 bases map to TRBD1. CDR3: CASSLDGDRDQTQYF. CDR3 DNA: TGTGCCAGCAGTTTGGATGGGGACAGGGATCAGACCCAGTACTTC.